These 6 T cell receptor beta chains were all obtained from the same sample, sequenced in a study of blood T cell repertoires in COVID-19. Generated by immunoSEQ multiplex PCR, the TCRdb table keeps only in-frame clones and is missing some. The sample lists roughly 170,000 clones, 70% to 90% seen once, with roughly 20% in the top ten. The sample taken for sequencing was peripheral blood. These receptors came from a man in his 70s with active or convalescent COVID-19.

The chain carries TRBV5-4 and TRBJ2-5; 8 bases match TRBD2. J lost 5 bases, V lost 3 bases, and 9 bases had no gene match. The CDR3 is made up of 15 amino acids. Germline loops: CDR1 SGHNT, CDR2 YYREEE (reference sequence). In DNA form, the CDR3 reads TGTGCCAGCAGCTCCAGCGGGGGCCGAAGGGAGACCCAGTACTTC. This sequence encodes CASSSSGGRRETQYF.

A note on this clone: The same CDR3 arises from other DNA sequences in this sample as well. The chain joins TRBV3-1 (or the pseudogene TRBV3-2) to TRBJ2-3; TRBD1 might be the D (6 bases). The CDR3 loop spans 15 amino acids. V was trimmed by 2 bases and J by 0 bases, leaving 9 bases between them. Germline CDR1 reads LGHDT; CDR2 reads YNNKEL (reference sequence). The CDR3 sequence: CASSQTGISTDTQYF. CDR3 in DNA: TGTGCCAGCAGCCAAACAGGGATTAGCACAGATACGCAGTATTTT.

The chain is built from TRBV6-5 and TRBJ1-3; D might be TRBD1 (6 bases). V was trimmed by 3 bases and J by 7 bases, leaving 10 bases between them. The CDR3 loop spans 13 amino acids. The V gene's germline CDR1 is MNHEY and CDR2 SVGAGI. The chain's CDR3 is CASSYRDTNTIYF. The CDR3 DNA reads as TGTGCCAGCAGTTATAGGGACACCAACACCATATATTTT.

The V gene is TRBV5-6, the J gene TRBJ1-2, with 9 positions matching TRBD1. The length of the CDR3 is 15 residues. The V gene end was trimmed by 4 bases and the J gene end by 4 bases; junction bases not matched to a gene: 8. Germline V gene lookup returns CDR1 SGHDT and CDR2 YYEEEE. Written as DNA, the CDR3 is TGTGCCAGCAGCCCGGACAGGGGTCAGGTCTATGGCTACACCTTC. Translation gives CASSPDRGQVYGYTF.

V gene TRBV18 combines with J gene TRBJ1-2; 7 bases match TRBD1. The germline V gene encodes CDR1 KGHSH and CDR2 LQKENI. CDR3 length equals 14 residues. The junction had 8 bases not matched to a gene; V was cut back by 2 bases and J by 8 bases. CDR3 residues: CASSPSRGPEGYTF. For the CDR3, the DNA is TGTGCCAGCTCACCATCAAGGGGGCCTGAGGGCTACACCTTC.

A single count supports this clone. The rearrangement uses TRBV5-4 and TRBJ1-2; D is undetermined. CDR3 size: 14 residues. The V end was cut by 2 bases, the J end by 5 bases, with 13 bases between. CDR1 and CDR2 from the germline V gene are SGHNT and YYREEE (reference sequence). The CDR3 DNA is TGTGCCAGCAGCTTCGAGAGAAAGCTATATGGCTACACCTTC. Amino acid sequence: CASSFERKLYGYTF.